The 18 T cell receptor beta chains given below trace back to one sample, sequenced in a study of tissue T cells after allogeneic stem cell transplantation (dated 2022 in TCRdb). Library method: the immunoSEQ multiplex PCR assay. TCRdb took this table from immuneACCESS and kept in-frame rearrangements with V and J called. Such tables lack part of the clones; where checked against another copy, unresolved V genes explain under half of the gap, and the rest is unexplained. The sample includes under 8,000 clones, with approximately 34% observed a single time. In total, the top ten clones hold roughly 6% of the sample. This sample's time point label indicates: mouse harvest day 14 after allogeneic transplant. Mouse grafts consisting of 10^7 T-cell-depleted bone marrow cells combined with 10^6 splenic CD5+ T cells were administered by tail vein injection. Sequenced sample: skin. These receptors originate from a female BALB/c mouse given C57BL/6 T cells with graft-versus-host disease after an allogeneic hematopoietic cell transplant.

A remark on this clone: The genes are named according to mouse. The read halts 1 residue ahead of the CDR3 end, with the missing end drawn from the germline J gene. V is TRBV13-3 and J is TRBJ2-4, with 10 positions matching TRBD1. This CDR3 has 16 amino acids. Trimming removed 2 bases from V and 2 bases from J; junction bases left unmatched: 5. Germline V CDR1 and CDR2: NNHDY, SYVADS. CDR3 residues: CASSERDRGDQNTLYF. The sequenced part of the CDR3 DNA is TGTGCCAGCAGTGAAAGGGACAGGGGAGATCAAAACACCTTGTAC. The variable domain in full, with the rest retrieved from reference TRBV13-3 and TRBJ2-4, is EAAVTQSPRSKVAVTGGKVTLSCHQTNNHDYMYWYRQDTGHGLRLIHYSYVADSTEKGDIPDGYKASRPSQENFSLILELASLSQTAVYFCASSERDRGDQNTLYFGAGTRLSVL.

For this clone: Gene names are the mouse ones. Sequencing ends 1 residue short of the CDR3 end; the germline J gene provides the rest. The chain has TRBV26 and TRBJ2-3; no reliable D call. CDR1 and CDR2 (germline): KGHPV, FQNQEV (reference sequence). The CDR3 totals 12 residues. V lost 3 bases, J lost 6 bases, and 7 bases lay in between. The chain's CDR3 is CASSLPRETLYF. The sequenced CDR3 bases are TGTGCCAGCAGTCTACCCAGGGAAACGCTGTAT.

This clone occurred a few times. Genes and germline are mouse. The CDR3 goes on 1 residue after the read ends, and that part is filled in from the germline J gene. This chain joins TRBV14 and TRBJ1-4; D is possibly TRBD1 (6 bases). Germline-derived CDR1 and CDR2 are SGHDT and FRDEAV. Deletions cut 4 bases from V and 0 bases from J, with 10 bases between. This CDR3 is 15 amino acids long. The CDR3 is CASSHREISNERLFF. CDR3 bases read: TGTGCCAGCAGTCACAGGGAAATTTCCAACGAAAGATTATTT.

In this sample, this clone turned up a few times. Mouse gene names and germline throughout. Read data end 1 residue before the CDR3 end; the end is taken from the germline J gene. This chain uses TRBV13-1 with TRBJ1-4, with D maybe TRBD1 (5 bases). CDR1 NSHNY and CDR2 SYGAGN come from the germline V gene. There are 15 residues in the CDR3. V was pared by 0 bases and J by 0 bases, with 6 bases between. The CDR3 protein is CASSDEGVSNERLFF. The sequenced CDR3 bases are TGTGCCAGCAGTGATGAAGGGGTTTCCAACGAAAGATTATTT.

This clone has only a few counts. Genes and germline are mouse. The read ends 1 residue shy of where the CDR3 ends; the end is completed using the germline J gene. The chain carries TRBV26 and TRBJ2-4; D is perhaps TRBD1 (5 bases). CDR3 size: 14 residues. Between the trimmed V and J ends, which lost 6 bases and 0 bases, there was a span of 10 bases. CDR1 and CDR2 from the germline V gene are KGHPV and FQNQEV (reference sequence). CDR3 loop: CASSRQPSQNTLYF. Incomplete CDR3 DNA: TGTGCCAGCAGCCGACAGCCTAGTCAAAACACCTTGTAC. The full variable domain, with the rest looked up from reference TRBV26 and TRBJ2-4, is NSKVIQTPRYLVKGQGQKAKMRCIPEKGHPVVFWYQQNKNNEFKFLINFQNQEVLQQIDMTEKRFSAECPSNSPCSLEIQSSEAGDSALYLCASSRQPSQNTLYFGAGTRLSVL.

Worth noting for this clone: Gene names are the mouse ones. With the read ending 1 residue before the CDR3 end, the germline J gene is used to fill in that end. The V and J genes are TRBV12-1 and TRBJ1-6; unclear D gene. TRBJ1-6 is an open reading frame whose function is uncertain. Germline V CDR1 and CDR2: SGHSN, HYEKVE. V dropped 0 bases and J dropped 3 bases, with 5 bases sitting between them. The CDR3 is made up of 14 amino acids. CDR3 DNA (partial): TGTGCCAGCTCTCTCGGCAGCTATAATTCGCCCCTCTAC. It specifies CASSLGSYNSPLY. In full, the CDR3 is CASSLGSYNSPLYF.

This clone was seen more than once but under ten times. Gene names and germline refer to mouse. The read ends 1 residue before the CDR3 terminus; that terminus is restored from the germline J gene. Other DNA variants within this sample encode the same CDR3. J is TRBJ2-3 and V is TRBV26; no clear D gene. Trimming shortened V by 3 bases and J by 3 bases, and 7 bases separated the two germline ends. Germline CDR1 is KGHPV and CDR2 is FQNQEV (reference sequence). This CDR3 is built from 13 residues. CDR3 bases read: TGTGCCAGCAGTCTCCGGAGCGCAGAAACGCTGTAT. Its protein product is CASSLRSAETLY. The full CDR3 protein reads CASSLRSAETLYF.

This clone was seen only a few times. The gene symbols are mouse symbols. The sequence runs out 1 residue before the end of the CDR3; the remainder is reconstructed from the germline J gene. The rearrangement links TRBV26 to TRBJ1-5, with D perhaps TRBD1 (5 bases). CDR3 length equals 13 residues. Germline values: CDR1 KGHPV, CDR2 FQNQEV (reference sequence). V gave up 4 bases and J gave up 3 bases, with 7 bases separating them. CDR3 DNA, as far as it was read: TGTGCCAGCAGTCAGGGACGCAACCAGGCTCCGCTT. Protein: CASSQGRNQAPL. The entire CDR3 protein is CASSQGRNQAPLF.

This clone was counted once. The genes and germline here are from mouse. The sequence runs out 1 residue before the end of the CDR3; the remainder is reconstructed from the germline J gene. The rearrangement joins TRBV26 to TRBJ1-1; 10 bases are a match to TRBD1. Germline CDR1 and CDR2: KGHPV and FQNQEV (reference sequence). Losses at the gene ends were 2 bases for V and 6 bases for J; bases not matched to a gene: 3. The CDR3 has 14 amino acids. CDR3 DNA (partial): TGTGCCAGCAGTCTGGGACAGGGGGTGCCAGAAGTCTTC. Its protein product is CASSLGQGVPEVF. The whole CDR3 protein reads CASSLGQGVPEVFF.

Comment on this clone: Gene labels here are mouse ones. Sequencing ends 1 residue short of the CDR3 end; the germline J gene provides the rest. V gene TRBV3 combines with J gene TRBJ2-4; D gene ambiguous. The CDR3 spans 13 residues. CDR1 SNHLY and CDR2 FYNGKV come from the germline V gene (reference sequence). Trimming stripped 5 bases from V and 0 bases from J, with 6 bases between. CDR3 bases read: TGTGCCAGCAGCCCCAATAGTCAAAACACCTTGTAC. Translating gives CASSPNSQNTLY. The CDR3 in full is CASSPNSQNTLYF.

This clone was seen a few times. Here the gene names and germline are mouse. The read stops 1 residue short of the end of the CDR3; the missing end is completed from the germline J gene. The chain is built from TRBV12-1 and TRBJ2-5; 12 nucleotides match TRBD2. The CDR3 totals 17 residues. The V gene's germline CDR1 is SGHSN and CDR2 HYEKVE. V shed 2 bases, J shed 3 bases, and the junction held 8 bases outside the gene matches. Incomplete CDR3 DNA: TGTGCCAGCTCTCGACTGGGGGGGCGCATTGGACAAGACACCCAGTAC. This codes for CASSRLGGRIGQDTQY. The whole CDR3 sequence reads CASSRLGGRIGQDTQYF. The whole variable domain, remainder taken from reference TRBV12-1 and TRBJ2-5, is DSGVVQSPRHIIKEKGGRSVLTCIPISGHSNVVWYQQTLGKELKFLIQHYEKVERDKGFLPSRFSVQQFDDYHSEMNMSALELEDSAMYFCASSRLGGRIGQDTQYFGPGTRLLVL.

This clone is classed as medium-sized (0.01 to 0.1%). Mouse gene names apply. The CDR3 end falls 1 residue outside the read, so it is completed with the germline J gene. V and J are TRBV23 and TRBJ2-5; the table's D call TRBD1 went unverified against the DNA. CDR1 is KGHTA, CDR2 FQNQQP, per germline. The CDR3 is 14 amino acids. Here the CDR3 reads CSSSQRTGKDTQYF. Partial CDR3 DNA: TGCTCCAGCAGTCAAAGGACAGGGAAAGACACCCAGTAC.

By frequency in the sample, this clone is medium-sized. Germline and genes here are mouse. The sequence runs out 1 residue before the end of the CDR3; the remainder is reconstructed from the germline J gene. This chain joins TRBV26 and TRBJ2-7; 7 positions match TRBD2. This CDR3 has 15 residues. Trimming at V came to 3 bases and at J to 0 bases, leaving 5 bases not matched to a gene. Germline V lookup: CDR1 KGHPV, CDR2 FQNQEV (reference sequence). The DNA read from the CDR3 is TGTGCCAGCAGTCTATACTGGGGCCCCTCCTATGAACAGTAC. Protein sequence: CASSLYWGPSYEQY. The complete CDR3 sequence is CASSLYWGPSYEQYF. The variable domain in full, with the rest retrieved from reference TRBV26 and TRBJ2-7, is NSKVIQTPRYLVKGQGQKAKMRCIPEKGHPVVFWYQQNKNNEFKFLINFQNQEVLQQIDMTEKRFSAECPSNSPCSLEIQSSEAGDSALYLCASSLYWGPSYEQYFGPGTRLTVL.

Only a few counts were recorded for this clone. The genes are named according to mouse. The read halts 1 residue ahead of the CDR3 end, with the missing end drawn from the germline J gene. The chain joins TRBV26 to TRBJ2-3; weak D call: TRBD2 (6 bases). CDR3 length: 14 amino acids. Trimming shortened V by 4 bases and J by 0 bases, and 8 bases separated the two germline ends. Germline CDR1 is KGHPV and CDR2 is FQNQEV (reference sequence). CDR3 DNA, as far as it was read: TGTGCCAGCAGTCGTGGGACTAGTGCAGAAACGCTGTAT. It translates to CASSRGTSAETLY. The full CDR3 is CASSRGTSAETLYF.

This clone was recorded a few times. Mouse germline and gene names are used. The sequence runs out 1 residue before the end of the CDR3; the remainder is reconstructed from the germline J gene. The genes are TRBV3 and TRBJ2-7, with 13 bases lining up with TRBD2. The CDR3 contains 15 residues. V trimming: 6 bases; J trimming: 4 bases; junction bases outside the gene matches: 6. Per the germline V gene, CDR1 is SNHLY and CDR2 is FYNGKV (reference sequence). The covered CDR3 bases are TGTGCCAGCAGTTGGGACTGGGGGGGTTCTTATGAACAGTAC. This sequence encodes CASSWDWGGSYEQY. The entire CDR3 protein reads CASSWDWGGSYEQYF.

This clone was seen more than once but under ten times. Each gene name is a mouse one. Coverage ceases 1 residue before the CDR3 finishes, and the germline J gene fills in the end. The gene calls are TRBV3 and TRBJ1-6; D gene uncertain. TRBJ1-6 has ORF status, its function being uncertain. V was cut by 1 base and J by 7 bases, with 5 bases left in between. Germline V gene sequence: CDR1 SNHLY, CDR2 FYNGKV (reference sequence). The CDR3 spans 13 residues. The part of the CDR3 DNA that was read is TGTGCCAGCAGCTTAGAGGACAATTCGCCCCTCTAC. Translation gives CASSLEDNSPLY. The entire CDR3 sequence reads CASSLEDNSPLYF.

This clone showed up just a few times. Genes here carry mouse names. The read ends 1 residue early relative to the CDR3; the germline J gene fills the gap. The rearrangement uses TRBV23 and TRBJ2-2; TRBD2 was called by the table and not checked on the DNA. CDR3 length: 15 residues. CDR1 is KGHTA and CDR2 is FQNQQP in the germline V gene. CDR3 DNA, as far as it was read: TGCTCCAGCAGTCAATCACGGGGGGACACCGGGCAGCTCTAC. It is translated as CSSSQSRGDTGQLY. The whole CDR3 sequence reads CSSSQSRGDTGQLYF.

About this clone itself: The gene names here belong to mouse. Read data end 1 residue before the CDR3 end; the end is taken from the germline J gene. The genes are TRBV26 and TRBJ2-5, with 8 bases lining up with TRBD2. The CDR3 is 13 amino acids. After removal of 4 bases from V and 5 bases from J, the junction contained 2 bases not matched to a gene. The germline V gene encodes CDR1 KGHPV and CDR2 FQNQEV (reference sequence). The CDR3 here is CASSPGGRDTQYF. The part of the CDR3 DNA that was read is TGTGCCAGCAGTCCTGGGGGGAGAGACACCCAGTAC.